This is a list of T cell receptor beta chains from one sample in a study of T cells in Graves' hyperthyroidism and ophthalmopathy. A single record per CDR3 protein comes from TCRdb applying MiXCR to the multiplex PCR reads. The sample has about 590,000 distinct CDR3 sequences; 15% to 17% are singletons. Specimen: blood. The receptors derive from a woman aged 25 to 45 with Graves' hyperthyroidism. The CDR3 runs from the conserved cysteine through the conserved F or W. The D gene is left open where the match is weak. Clone size is not always given. Where it is, it says once, few, many or a class for expanded clones.

CDR3 length | J gene | V gene | clone size | D gene | CDR3 DNA | CDR3 protein
14 | TRBJ1-1 | TRBV12-3/TRBV12-4 | many | - | TGTGCCAGCAGTGCCCAGGACCGTAGGTCCCTAGCTTTCTTT | CASSAQDRRSLAFF
16 | TRBJ2-4 | TRBV10-1 | - | TRBD2 | TGCGCCAGCAGTGAAGTAGTGGGAGGGCCGGGAGACATTCAGTACTTC | CASSEVVGGPGDIQYF
12 | TRBJ2-5 | TRBV30 | - | TRBD2 | TGTGCCTTCGGGACTAGCAGAGAGACCCAGTACTTC | CAFGTSRETQYF
15 | TRBJ1-1 | TRBV5-4 | few | TRBD1 | TGTGCCAGCAGCTTGGGGTCAAAGGGGGCCACTGAAGCTTTCTTT | CASSLGSKGATEAFF
15 | TRBJ2-3 | TRBV19 | - | - | TGTGCCAGTAGTCGGACTACTACTAGCACAGATACGCAGTATTTT | CASSRTTTSTDTQYF
13 | TRBJ2-1 | TRBV10-1 | - | TRBD1 | TGCGCCAGCAGTGGGGACAGGAACAATGAGCAGTTCTTC | CASSGDRNNEQFF
15 | TRBJ2-1 | TRBV24-1 | many | TRBD2 | TGTGCCACCAGTGATCAGCGGGAGGTAAGCAATGAGCAGTTCTTC | CATSDQREVSNEQFF
13 | TRBJ2-7 | TRBV20-1 | many | TRBD2 | TGCAGTGTAACGGGGGGACTCAACTACGAGCAGTACTTC | CSVTGGLNYEQYF
15 | TRBJ2-1 | TRBV9 | few | TRBD2 | TGTGCCAGCAGCGTCACTAGCGGGAGCTTCAATGAGCAGTTCTTC | CASSVTSGSFNEQFF
13 | TRBJ2-7 | TRBV7-2 | many | - | TGTGCCAGCAGCTTAGTTTTGAACTACGAGCAGTACTTC | CASSLVLNYEQYF
17 | TRBJ1-5 | TRBV7-2 | many | TRBD1 | TGTGCCAGCAGCTATTCCGGGACAGCCTTTAGCAATCAGCCCCAGCATTTT | CASSYSGTAFSNQPQHF
12 | TRBJ1-1 | TRBV6-1 | - | - | TGTGCCAGCGGTACAGGGTCTGGCGTTGCTTTCTTT | CASGTGSGVAFF
16 | TRBJ1-2 | TRBV3-1 | many | - | - | CASSQDWGTGNNGFTF
15 | TRBJ2-1 | TRBV3-1 | few | TRBD2 | TGTGCCAGCAGCCAGGGGACTAGCTCCTACAATGAGCAGTTCTTC | CASSQGTSSYNEQFF
16 | TRBJ2-2 | TRBV7-9 | - | - | TGTGCCAGCAGATCAGGCGCTGGGGCGAACACCGGGGAGCTGTTTTTT | CASRSGAGANTGELFF
15 | TRBJ2-7 | TRBV27 | many | TRBD2 | TGTGCCAGCAGTTTAACGCCTAGCGGTGCCTACGAGCAGTACTTC | CASSLTPSGAYEQYF
17 | TRBJ2-3 | TRBV20-1 | - | - | TGCAGTGCTAGGGGGTGGGCTACCTCACACTCGGGAGATACGCAGTATTTT | CSARGWATSHSGDTQYF
19 | TRBJ2-7 | TRBV6-6 | many | TRBD2 | TGTGCCAGCAGTTACCCTGTTTGGGTAGCGGGAGCCCAAACCTACGAGCAGTACTTC | CASSYPVWVAGAQTYEQYF
15 | TRBJ2-3 | TRBV5-4 | - | TRBD2 | TGTGCCAGCAGCCCCGCTGGGGGGGTGAGAGATACGCAGTATTTT | CASSPAGGVRDTQYF
15 | TRBJ1-6 | TRBV11-2 | - | TRBD1 | TGTGCCAGCAGGGACGCGGGACAGGGTACTTCACCCCTCCACTTT | CASRDAGQGTSPLHF
14 | TRBJ2-7 | TRBV6-1 | few | TRBD2 | TGTGCCAGCGGGGGGGGATTCCAGACCTACGAGCAGTACTTC | CASGGGFQTYEQYF
16 | TRBJ2-1 | TRBV5-1 | many | TRBD1 | TGCGCCAGCAGCGAAAACCCCGGGACAGGGGGCAATGAGCAGTTCTTC | CASSENPGTGGNEQFF
15 | TRBJ1-5 | TRBV20-1 | many | - | TGCAGTGCCGTCTGGAGCAGGGGTGACAATCAGCCCCAGCATTTT | CSAVWSRGDNQPQHF
15 | TRBJ1-1 | TRBV11-3 | - | - | TGTGCCAGCAGCTCGTCACAGGGATTGAACACTGAAGCTTTCTTT | CASSSSQGLNTEAFF
12 | TRBJ2-5 | TRBV7-9 | many | - | TGTGCCAGCAGACTTTCAGGGGAGACCCAGTACTTC | CASRLSGETQYF
14 | TRBJ2-5 | TRBV20-1 | few | TRBD1 | TGCAGTGCTACGGGACAGCTACGAGTGAAGACCCAGTACTTC | CSATGQLRVKTQYF
15 | TRBJ2-5 | TRBV7-9 | - | TRBD1 | TGTGCCAGCAGCTCGACAGGGACAGGCCAAGAGACCCAGTACTTC | CASSSTGTGQETQYF
18 | TRBJ2-6 | TRBV20-1 | many | TRBD2 | TGCAGTGCTAGAGATAGACTAGCGGGATACCAAGGGGCCAACGTCCTGACTTTC | CSARDRLAGYQGANVLTF
15 | TRBJ1-1 | TRBV20-1 | few | - | TGCAGTGCTAGAGATGTTAGGGTTATGTACACTGAAGCTTTCTTT | CSARDVRVMYTEAFF
16 | TRBJ2-6 | TRBV7-2 | - | - | TGTGCCAGTTCGATAGCTCCAGGCTCTGGGGCCAACGTCCTGACTTTC | CASSIAPGSGANVLTF
15 | TRBJ1-1 | TRBV5-1 | many | TRBD1 | TGCGCCAGCAGCTCTGCCCGGGGACAGGTCACTGAAGCTTTCTTT | CASSSARGQVTEAFF
14 | TRBJ1-3 | TRBV6-1 | few | TRBD1 | TGTGCCAGCAGTGGGGACAGCTCTGGAAACACCATATATTTT | CASSGDSSGNTIYF
16 | TRBJ2-2 | TRBV7-7 | - | - | TGTGCCAGCAGCAGGTCAATCGGGGCGGGGCCCGGGGAGCTGTTTTTT | CASSRSIGAGPGELFF
13 | TRBJ2-7 | TRBV29-1 | - | - | TGCAGCGTTCGGGTGGGACTTACCTACGAGCAGTACTTC | CSVRVGLTYEQYF
13 | TRBJ1-5 | TRBV19 | - | - | TGTGCCAGTAGTTCGGGGCCCAATCAGCCCCAGCATTTT | CASSSGPNQPQHF
15 | TRBJ2-1 | TRBV6-5 | - | - | TGTGCCAGCAGTTACTCCCTAGACCCATACAATGAGCAGTTCTTC | CASSYSLDPYNEQFF
16 | TRBJ1-2 | TRBV3-1 | many | TRBD1 | TGTGCCAGCAGCCACCGCGGACAGGCTCCCGGGGGGGGCTACACCTTC | CASSHRGQAPGGGYTF
12 | TRBJ1-2 | TRBV29-1 | many | - | TGCAGCGTTGGTAACAGCTTCTATGGCTACACCTTC | CSVGNSFYGYTF
15 | TRBJ2-7 | TRBV18 | - | - | TGTGCCAGCTCACAGGGACACGGGACTACCTACGAGCAGTACTTC | CASSQGHGTTYEQYF
15 | TRBJ1-5 | TRBV7-2 | many | - | TGTGCCAGCAGCTTCGCCATTGGTAGCAATCAGCCCCAGCATTTT | CASSFAIGSNQPQHF